This paragraph reports one T cell receptor beta chain. The sample comes from a study of T cell responses to AZD1222 COVID-19 vaccine. The data were produced by immunoSEQ multiplex PCR, yet TCRdb's version contains in-frame clones alone and is incomplete. The sample lists some 190,000 clones, about 93% occurring once. Germline V CDR1 and CDR2: KGHSH, LQKENI. V lost 4 bases to trimming and J lost 3 bases, with 9 bases between them. The CDR3 sequence is 13 residues long. The sequenced sample was peripheral blood, obtained 28 days after the second AZD1222 dose. The clonotype originates from an adult who received the AZD1222 COVID-19 vaccine. The J gene is TRBJ2-5, the V gene TRBV18; tentatively, D is TRBD2 (6 bases). The CDR3 spells CASSRDLKETQYF. The CDR3 DNA reads TGTGCCAGCTCACGGGACTTAAAAGAGACCCAGTACTTC.